The 31 T cell receptor beta chains reported below all come from one sample, sequenced in a study of OX40 agonist ivuxolimab in advanced cancers. TCRdb's copy holds only in-frame clones and misses some; the assay was immunoSEQ multiplex PCR. The table includes about 100,000 clones, around 90% detected once. The sample here was CD4+ or CD8+ T cells sorted from blood, taken in a trial of the OX40 agonist ivuxolimab. These receptors were obtained from an adult with an advanced solid tumor such as melanoma, head and neck, liver or kidney cancer.

The rearrangement joins TRBV6-5 to TRBJ2-7, with TRBD1 matching over 7 bases. The germline V gene has CDR1 MNHEY and CDR2 SVGAGI. The CDR3 is 14 residues long. After removal of 5 bases from V and 2 bases from J, the junction contained 6 bases not matched to a gene. The CDR3 DNA sequence: TGTGCCAGCAGTGAGACAGGGAACCCCTACGAGCAGTACTTC. It yields the protein CASSETGNPYEQYF.

The chain carries TRBV12-5 and TRBJ2-2, with D uncertain. The CDR3 is 16 amino acids. CDR1 is LGHNT, CDR2 FRNRAP, per germline. V lost 0 bases, J lost 5 bases, and 13 bases lay in between. CDR3 loop: CASGLVVGRATGELFF. CDR3 in DNA: TGTGCTAGTGGTTTGGTTGTGGGTAGGGCGACCGGGGAGCTGTTTTTT.

The chain uses TRBV19 and TRBJ1-1; 7 bases map to TRBD1. This CDR3 contains 15 residues. CDR1 and CDR2 from the germline V gene are LNHDA and SQIVND (reference sequence). V was clipped by 7 bases and J by 4 bases; unmatched bases: 12. The CDR3: CASTLRGGRSTEAFF. CDR3 DNA sequence: TGTGCCAGTACCCTCAGGGGGGGGCGGAGCACTGAAGCTTTCTTT.

V is TRBV5-8 and J is TRBJ1-2; 7 positions match TRBD1. Germline CDR1 is SGHTS and CDR2 is YDEGEE. CDR3 size: 14 residues. With 4 bases clipped from V and 5 bases from J, the junction kept 8 bases outside the gene matches. CDR3 nucleotides: TGTGCCAGCAGCACCTGGACAGGCTCATATGGCTACACCTTC. Encoded protein: CASSTWTGSYGYTF.

This chain links TRBV14 with TRBJ1-2; TRBD1 might be the D (6 bases). The length of the CDR3 is 15 residues. Germline-derived CDR1 and CDR2 are SGHDN and FVKESK. The ends were cut back, 1 base at V and 5 bases at J, with 14 bases in the middle. The CDR3 spells CASSQAGGAKYGYTF. As DNA, the CDR3 is TGTGCCAGCAGCCAAGCGGGGGGCGCGAAGTATGGCTACACCTTC.

As concerns this clone: Distinct nucleotide sequences in the sample also encode this CDR3. The gene calls are TRBV27 and TRBJ2-7; D might be TRBD2 (5 bases). V lost 5 bases and J 1 base, leaving 12 bases between the germline ends. The CDR3 is 14 residues long. CDR1 and CDR2 (germline): MNHEY, SMNVEV (reference sequence). The CDR3 DNA reads as TGTGCCAGCAGTACCGAGACGGGATCCTACGAGCAGTACTTC. Translating it yields CASSTETGSYEQYF.

The rearrangement links TRBV5-6 to TRBJ1-5; D remains ambiguous. Trimming stripped 4 bases from V and 7 bases from J, with 9 bases between. This CDR3 is 12 amino acids long. The V gene's germline CDR1 is SGHDT and CDR2 YYEEEE. The CDR3 sequence: CASSIGRQPQHF. DNA of the CDR3: TGTGCCAGCAGCATCGGGAGGCAGCCCCAGCATTTT.

This rearrangement joins TRBV9 to TRBJ2-7, with D perhaps matching TRBD2 (6 bases). Deletions cut 4 bases from V and 2 bases from J, with 19 bases between. CDR3 length: 16 residues. Germline lookup yields CDR1 SGDLS and CDR2 YYNGEE. The CDR3 sequence is CASSPGGSGQAYEQYF. CDR3 DNA: TGTGCCAGCAGCCCCGGAGGGAGCGGGCAGGCCTACGAGCAGTACTTC.

The chain combines TRBV9 with TRBJ2-7; 8 nucleotides agree with TRBD2. V lost 3 bases, J lost 6 bases, and 11 bases stayed unmatched. The CDR3 covers 15 residues. CDR1 is SGDLS and CDR2 is YYNGEE in the germline V gene. The CDR3 nucleotides read TGTGCCAGCAGCGCGGGCCCCCGGGAGGGCGTCGAGCAGTACTTC. This encodes CASSAGPREGVEQYF.

This clone was picked up a small number of times. The J gene is TRBJ2-5, the V gene TRBV7-3, with D maybe TRBD2 (7 bases). The germline V gene has CDR1 SGHTA and CDR2 FQGTGA. The V gene lost 3 bases and the J gene lost 5 bases, with 13 bases spanning the gap. The CDR3 runs to 14 residues. In DNA form, the CDR3 reads TGTGCCAGCAGCTTGGCGGGGGCAGGGGAGACCCAGTACTTC. This encodes CASSLAGAGETQYF.

The gene calls are TRBV7-9 and TRBJ2-1; 11 bases are shared with TRBD2. The CDR3 has 16 amino acids. With 4 bases clipped from V and 5 bases from J, the junction kept 7 bases outside the gene matches. Germline V lookup: CDR1 SEHNR, CDR2 FQNEAQ (reference sequence). CDR3 nucleotide sequence: TGTGCCAGCAGCTCCCCCGAGGGACTAGCGGACAATGAGCAGTTCTTC. It translates to CASSSPEGLADNEQFF.

CDR3 loop: CASSSLWGRGSTDTQYF. Written as DNA, the CDR3 is TGTGCCAGCAGCTCCTTATGGGGGCGGGGTAGCACAGATACGCAGTATTTT. V usage is TRBV13 and J usage is TRBJ2-3, with D perhaps given as TRBD1 or TRBD2 (6 bases each). Trimming took off 4 bases at V and 0 bases at J, with 17 bases between the two ends. The CDR3 has 17 residues. From germline, CDR1 is PRHDT and CDR2 FYEKMQ (reference sequence).

The count of this clone is one. This rearrangement joins TRBV28 to TRBJ2-5; 8 bases fit TRBD1. Germline V CDR1 and CDR2: MDHEN, SYDVKM. The CDR3 has 14 amino acids. After removal of 8 bases from V and 8 bases from J, the junction contained 13 bases not matched to a gene. The CDR3 nucleotides are TGTGCCAGCCGTGGACAGGGTGTAATTAGTACCCAGTACTTC. It yields the protein CASRGQGVISTQYF.

This chain connects TRBV11-2 to TRBJ1-5; a weak D match, TRBD1 (5 bases). The V and J ends lost 5 bases and 0 bases respectively, with 20 bases between them. CDR1 is SGHAT, CDR2 FQNNGV, per germline. The CDR3 loop spans 18 amino acids. CDR3 loop: CASSPGTPDPYSNQPQHF. In DNA, the CDR3 is TGTGCCAGCAGCCCTGGGACTCCGGACCCCTATAGCAATCAGCCCCAGCATTTT.

This clone was seen a single time. V gene TRBV28 combines with J gene TRBJ2-1; D gene ambiguous. The germline V and J ends were trimmed by 5 bases and 5 bases, with 10 bases remaining between them. This CDR3 has 13 amino acids. CDR1 is MDHEN and CDR2 is SYDVKM in the germline V gene. CDR3 sequence reads: CASSQAAHNEQFF. The CDR3 DNA reads TGTGCCAGCAGTCAGGCGGCCCACAATGAGCAGTTCTTC.

Regarding this clone: A read error may account for a junction end that differs from germline. This chain joins TRBV19 and TRBJ2-2; tentative D call: TRBD1 (6 bases). Germline CDR1 LNHDA, CDR2 SQIVND (reference sequence). The CDR3 loop spans 15 amino acids. CDR3 DNA sequence: TGTGCCAGTAGTTTAAGGGGGACGAACATCGGGGAGCTGTTTTTT. Translating gives CASSLRGTNIGELFF.

The chain is built from TRBV5-1 and TRBJ2-3, with D tentatively TRBD2 (6 bases). The CDR3 loop spans 14 amino acids. Germline lookup yields CDR1 SGHRS and CDR2 YFSETQ. The V gene lost 8 bases and the J gene lost 2 bases, with 15 bases spanning the gap. The CDR3 sequence is CASRGLTITDTQYF. For the CDR3, the DNA is TGCGCCAGTAGGGGACTGACGATCACAGATACGCAGTATTTT.

The rearrangement uses TRBV18 and TRBJ2-5; D not resolved. V was shortened by 6 bases and J by 4 bases, with 12 bases between the two germline ends. Germline V CDR1 and CDR2: KGHSH, LQKENI. The CDR3 spans 13 residues. The chain's CDR3 is CASSSTSGETQYF. CDR3 nucleotides: TGTGCCAGCTCTAGCACCTCGGGAGAGACCCAGTACTTC.

The V gene is TRBV29-1, the J gene TRBJ1-1; the D gene is possibly TRBD1 (5 bases). V dropped 0 bases and J dropped 4 bases, with 12 bases sitting between them. The germline V gene has CDR1 SQVTM and CDR2 ANQGSEA. The CDR3 spans 14 residues. In DNA, the CDR3 is TGCAGCGTTGAAGATCAGGGTGGGGGCACTGAAGCTTTCTTT. Amino acid sequence: CSVEDQGGGTEAFF.

The chain joins TRBV25-1 to TRBJ1-4; D is perhaps TRBD1 (5 bases). The germline V gene encodes CDR1 MGHDK and CDR2 SYGVNS. CDR3 length equals 15 residues. V was clipped by 3 bases and J by 0 bases, with 8 bases between them. CDR3 region: CASSDVGATNEKLFF. The CDR3 DNA sequence: TGTGCCAGCAGTGATGTAGGGGCAACTAATGAAAAACTGTTTTTT.

V usage is TRBV7-6 and J usage is TRBJ2-5; D remains unclear. V was pared by 3 bases and J by 4 bases, with 6 bases between. The CDR3 sequence is 12 residues long. Germline values: CDR1 SGHVS, CDR2 FNYEAQ. CDR3 residues: CASSFSGETQYF. CDR3 nucleotides: TGTGCCAGCAGCTTTTCTGGAGAGACCCAGTACTTC.

V and J are TRBV28 and TRBJ2-1; D is undetermined. The CDR3 extends over 12 amino acids. Germline values: CDR1 MDHEN, CDR2 SYDVKM. Trimming left V 5 bases short and J 10 bases short, with 12 bases between. DNA for the CDR3: TGTGCCAGCAGTCACCCGGTACCGGAGCAGTTCTTC. This gives the protein CASSHPVPEQFF.

The table lists this clone with a count of one. The V and J genes are TRBV29-1 and TRBJ2-5, with 7 positions matching TRBD1. CDR1 is SQVTM and CDR2 is ANQGSEA in the germline V gene. There are 12 residues in the CDR3. Trimming removed 7 bases from V and 3 bases from J; junction bases left unmatched: 5. CDR3 bases: TGCAGCGGTGGGACAGTGAAAGAGACCCAGTACTTC. Its translation is CSGGTVKETQYF.

The chain carries TRBV19 and TRBJ2-7; 7 nucleotides match TRBD1. The V and J ends lost 6 bases and 3 bases, in that order; junction bases with no gene match: 11. Germline CDR1 LNHDA, CDR2 SQIVND (reference sequence). The CDR3 spans 15 residues. The CDR3 DNA reads as TGTGCCAGTAGACGAACCGAGGGGGCTGTCTACGAGCAGTACTTC. It yields the protein CASRRTEGAVYEQYF. The whole variable domain, filled in from reference TRBV19 and TRBJ2-7, reads DGGITQSPKYLFRKEGQNVTLSCEQNLNHDAMYWYRQDPGQGLRLIYYSQIVNDFQKGDIAEGYSVSREKKESFPLTVTSAQKNPTAFYLCASRRTEGAVYEQYFGPGTRLTVT.

This clone came up once. J is TRBJ2-1 and V is TRBV30; unclear D gene. Between the trimmed V and J ends, which lost 0 bases and 10 bases, there was a span of 13 bases. CDR1 and CDR2 (germline): GTSNPN, SVGIG (reference sequence). The CDR3 runs to 13 residues. CDR3 DNA: TGTGCCTGGAGTGTACGTAGGGCGGACGAGCAGTTCTTC. It codes for CAWSVRRADEQFF.

V is TRBV7-3 and J is TRBJ2-2, with 7 bases lining up with TRBD1. Germline trimming cut 4 bases from V and 1 base from J; bases unmatched to any gene: 3. Germline V gives CDR1 SGHTA, CDR2 FQGTGA. The CDR3 is made up of 15 amino acids. CDR3 region: CASSSGTVNTGELFF. In nucleotides, the CDR3 is TGTGCCAGCAGCTCAGGGACAGTGAACACCGGGGAGCTGTTTTTT.

The chain links TRBV28 to TRBJ1-5; 8 nucleotides match TRBD1. From germline, CDR1 is MDHEN and CDR2 SYDVKM. The CDR3 has 16 residues. The V gene end was trimmed by 5 bases and the J gene end by 2 bases; junction bases not matched to a gene: 8. CDR3: CASSLADRGGNQPQHF. Here the CDR3 DNA reads TGTGCCAGCAGTCTAGCTGACAGGGGAGGCAATCAGCCCCAGCATTTT.

This sequence joins TRBV10-3 and TRBJ2-3; D possibly corresponds to TRBD2 (6 bases). This CDR3 contains 18 residues. V shed 6 bases and J shed 0 bases, with 22 bases lying between them. Germline lookup yields CDR1 ENHRY and CDR2 SYGVKD. The CDR3 is CAISEGLGTLTSTDTQYF. CDR3 nucleotides: TGTGCCATCAGCGAAGGGCTGGGGACTCTTACTAGCACAGATACGCAGTATTTT.

This chain connects TRBV19 to TRBJ2-7, with 12 bases that match TRBD1. The length of the CDR3 is 14 residues. Unmatched junction bases numbered 3, after V lost 6 bases and J lost 3 bases. The germline gives CDR1 LNHDA, CDR2 SQIVND (reference sequence). The CDR3 region has the DNA TGTGCCAGTAGGGGGACAGGGGGCTTCTACGAGCAGTACTTC. The encoded protein is CASRGTGGFYEQYF.

The rearrangement links TRBV11-1 to TRBJ2-7; 9 nucleotides align to TRBD1. The J segment lost 5 bases and the V segment lost 5 bases, leaving 10 bases of the junction unmatched. Germline V CDR1 and CDR2: SGHAT, FQDESV (reference sequence). This CDR3 is built from 15 residues. The CDR3 nucleotides read TGTGCCAGCAGCGCCTCCGGGACAGGGCAGAACGAGCAGTACTTC. The encoded protein is CASSASGTGQNEQYF. Looking up the rest from reference TRBV11-1 and TRBJ2-7 gives the full variable domain: EAEVAQSPRYKITEKSQAVAFWCDPISGHATLYWYRQILGQGPELLVQFQDESVVDDSQLPKDRFSAERLKGVDSTLKIQPAELGDSAMYLCASSASGTGQNEQYFGPGTRLTVT.

V and J are TRBV5-8 and TRBJ2-3; D uncertain. Germline CDR1 SGHTS, CDR2 YDEGEE. Between the trimmed V and J ends, which lost 0 bases and 2 bases, there was a span of 7 bases. The length of the CDR3 is 14 residues. DNA for the CDR3: TGTGCCAGCAGCTTGGATCTCTTCACAGATACGCAGTATTTT. It yields the protein CASSLDLFTDTQYF. The complete variable domain, with remaining parts taken from reference TRBV5-8 and TRBJ2-3, reads EAGVTQSPTHLIKTRGQQATLRCSPISGHTSVYWYQQALGLGLQFLLWYDEGEERNRGNFPPRFSGRQFPNYSSELNVNALELEDSALYLCASSLDLFTDTQYFGPGTRLTVL.